Given below is one T cell receptor beta chain in context. The treatment denotes: randomized to nivolumab then ipilimumab (arm A) or the reverse (arm B). None of the patients previously received DNA-damaging chemotherapy. This sample stems from a study of sequential checkpoint blockade in melanoma. TCRdb's copy holds only in-frame clones and misses some; the assay was immunoSEQ multiplex PCR. The sample has 15,000 to 20,000 clones; approximately 74% are singletons. This material consisted of CD8+ T cells sorted from blood (inferred from file names), taken from a patient given nivolumab and ipilimumab in sequence. This TCR derives from a human donor with melanoma.

CDR3 DNA sequence: TGTGCCAGCAGCGCGGGGATCAATGAGCAGTTCTTC. This codes for CASSAGINEQFF. The rearrangement joins TRBV6-5 to TRBJ2-1, with a weak D call TRBD2 (6 bases). The CDR3 has 12 amino acids. The germline gives CDR1 MNHEY, CDR2 SVGAGI. Deletions cut 6 bases from V and 6 bases from J, with 9 bases between.